This passage covers 5 T cell receptor beta chains from one sample sequenced in a study of T cells in women clearing cervical HPV infection. Only in-frame clones appear in the TCRdb table, and some are missing; sequencing was by immunoSEQ multiplex PCR. With 20,000 to 25,000 clones in the sample, the ten largest clones hold approximately 2.6%. The sequenced sample consisted of blood buffy coat. These receptor sequences come from a woman aged 18 to 75 with a cervical HPV16 infection that either progressed to CIN3+ or cleared (not recorded which).

For this clone: Read coverage stops 3 residues before the CDR3 terminus; the germline J gene supplies the remainder. The genes are TRBV18 and TRBJ2-2, with 9 bases identical to TRBD1. The CDR3 covers 18 residues. The germline gives CDR1 KGHSH, CDR2 LQKENI. CDR3 amino acids: CASSPWDRESSGANVLFF. The CDR3 bases that were read are TGTGCCAGCTCACCTTGGGACAGGGAGAGCTCTGGGGCCAACGTG.

In the case of this clone: The CDR3 end lies 3 residues beyond the end of the read and is filled in from the germline J gene. This chain links TRBV18 with TRBJ1-6, with 7 bases matching TRBD1. Germline loops: CDR1 KGHSH, CDR2 LQKENI. CDR3 length: 16 residues. The V segment lost 3 bases and the J segment 7 bases; nucleotides outside the gene matches: 9. CDR3 bases read: TGTGCCAGCTCACCGGGACAGACTCCTGGAAATTCACCC. Protein product: CASSPGQTPGNSP. The CDR3 reads in full as CASSPGQTPGNSPLHF.

As regards this clone: The CDR3 is cut off 3 residues early in the read; its end comes from the germline J gene. The chain recombines TRBV30 with TRBJ2-3; a weak D match, TRBD2 (6 bases). The germline gives CDR1 GTSNPN, CDR2 SVGIG (reference sequence). This CDR3 is 14 amino acids long. The covered CDR3 bases are TGTGCCTGGAGAATCTGGGGGGACTGGGAGACG. Translating gives CAWRIWGDWET. The full-length CDR3 reads as CAWRIWGDWETQYF.

Remarks on this clone: The missing CDR3 end, 3 residues past where the read stops, is filled in from the germline J gene. This chain joins TRBV7-9 and TRBJ2-2; a weak D match, TRBD1 (5 bases). This CDR3 is built from 14 residues. Germline V gives CDR1 SEHNR, CDR2 FQNEAQ (reference sequence). The sequenced CDR3 bases are TGTGCCAGCCGACCCTCAGGGCGCTTGGGTGAG. This encodes CASRPSGRLGE. The entire CDR3 protein is CASRPSGRLGELFF.

About this clone: The read terminates 3 residues before the CDR3 end, so the remaining end is supplied by the germline J gene. The rearrangement joins TRBV7-9 to TRBJ1-1; 7 positions match TRBD1. V lost 5 bases to trimming and J lost 3 bases; unmatched junction nucleotides: 9. The germline V gene has CDR1 SEHNR and CDR2 FQNEAQ (reference sequence). The CDR3 has 15 amino acids. The CDR3 region is CASSPPTGLYTEAFF. Incomplete CDR3 DNA: TGTGCCAGCAGCCCACCGACAGGGTTATACACTGAA.